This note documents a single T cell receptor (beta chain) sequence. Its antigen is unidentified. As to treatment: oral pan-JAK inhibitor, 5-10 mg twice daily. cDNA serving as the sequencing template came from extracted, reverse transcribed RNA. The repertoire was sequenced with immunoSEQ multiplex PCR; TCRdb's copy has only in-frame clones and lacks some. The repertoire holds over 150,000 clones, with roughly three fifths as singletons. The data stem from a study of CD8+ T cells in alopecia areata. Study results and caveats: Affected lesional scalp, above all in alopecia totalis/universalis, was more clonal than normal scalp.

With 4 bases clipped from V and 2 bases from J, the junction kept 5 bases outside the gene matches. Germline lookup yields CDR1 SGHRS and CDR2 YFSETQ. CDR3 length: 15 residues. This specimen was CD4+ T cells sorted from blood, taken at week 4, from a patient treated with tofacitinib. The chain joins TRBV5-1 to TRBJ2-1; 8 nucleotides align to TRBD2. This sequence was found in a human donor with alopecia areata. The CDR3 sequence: CASSPGGETYNEQFF. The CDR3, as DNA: TGCGCCAGCAGCCCCGGGGGGGAAACCTACAATGAGCAGTTCTTC.